One sample yielded the 10 T cell receptor beta chains listed below, sequenced in a study of T-cell reconstitution after alpha-beta-depleted transplantation in children. Using unique molecular identifiers, the investigators prepared the TCRbeta library. TCRdb re-called the PCR reads with MiXCR, one entry per CDR3 protein. The sample carries over 300,000 distinct CDR3 sequences, under 13% recorded once. This specimen consisted of PBMCs from the stem cell graft donor, obtained from the stem cell graft. The receptor set was obtained from a human donor who donated a stem cell graft to a child with acute lymphoblastic leukemia.

About this clonotype itself: Being one base from a much bigger clone, this may be a read error. In nucleotides, the CDR3 is TGCAGCGTGCCCACAGGACGATTCTACAATGAGCACTTCTTC. Translation: CSVPTGRFYNEHFF. The V and J genes are TRBV29-1 and TRBJ2-1, with D possibly being TRBD1 (5 bases). Germline loops: CDR1 SQVTM, CDR2 ANQGSEA. The CDR3 covers 14 residues.

This clonotype was detected ten times or more. J is TRBJ1-1 and V is TRBV5-1; 8 bases match TRBD1. The CDR3 is 15 amino acids. Trimming at V came to 0 bases and at J to 10 bases, leaving 11 bases not matched to a gene. Looked up from germline, CDR1 is SGHRS and CDR2 is YFSETQ. The chain's CDR3 is CASSLGQGPRARAFF. The CDR3 DNA reads TGCGCCAGCAGCTTGGGACAGGGGCCCCGGGCTAGAGCTTTCTTT.

This clonotype has at least ten counts. The chain is built from TRBV2 and TRBJ2-1; 7 bases match TRBD2. This CDR3 comprises 12 residues. The V segment lost 3 bases and the J segment 12 bases; nucleotides outside the gene matches: 5. Looked up from germline, CDR1 is SNHLY and CDR2 is FYNNEI. The CDR3 nucleotides read TGTGCCAGCAGTGACGCGGGAGAAAGGCAGTTCTTC. Translating gives CASSDAGERQFF.

This clonotype was counted only a few times. The chain uses TRBV7-9 and TRBJ2-5; D is tentatively TRBD1 or TRBD2 (5 bases each). Trimming removed 10 bases from V and 7 bases from J, with 19 bases in between. CDR3 size: 13 residues. The germline V gene encodes CDR1 SEHNR and CDR2 FQNEAQ (reference sequence). CDR3 protein: CAIGDGSPGTQYF. The DNA for the CDR3 is TGTGCCATAGGGGACGGTTCCCCAGGGACCCAGTACTTC.

This clonotype was counted a few times. The chain is built from TRBV6-1 and TRBJ2-1, with 16 nucleotides matching TRBD2. Looked up from germline, CDR1 is MNHNS and CDR2 is SASEGT. V dropped 5 bases and J dropped 6; count of bases not matched to a gene: 7. The CDR3 is made up of 17 amino acids. CDR3 sequence: CASSPLGTSGRVNEQFF. CDR3 sequence (DNA): TGTGCCAGCAGTCCCCTAGGGACTAGCGGGAGGGTCAATGAGCAGTTCTTC.

V is TRBV15 and J is TRBJ2-5; D is unclear. The CDR3 extends over 13 amino acids. Germline CDR1 and CDR2: LNHNV and YYDKDF (reference sequence). The ends were cut back, 9 bases at V and 5 bases at J, with 16 bases in the middle. CDR3 in DNA: TGTGCCACTACGGACGCCATGAGGGAGACCCAGTACTTC. As protein: CATTDAMRETQYF.

The J gene is TRBJ2-7, the V gene TRBV27, with 11 bases identical to TRBD2. V lost 7 bases, J lost 0 bases, and 2 bases stayed unmatched. Per germline, CDR1 MNHEY and CDR2 SMNVEV (reference sequence). CDR3 size: 14 residues. CDR3 in amino acids: CASKLAGVSYEQYF. As DNA, the CDR3 is TGTGCCAGCAAACTAGCGGGAGTCTCCTACGAGCAGTACTTC.

The chain links TRBV3-1 to TRBJ1-2, with D possibly being TRBD1 (5 bases). The CDR3 has 15 amino acids. The V and J ends lost 0 bases and 4 bases respectively, with 12 bases between them. Germline values: CDR1 LGHDT, CDR2 YNNKEL (reference sequence). The DNA of the CDR3 is TGTGCCAGCAGCCAAGAGGGTCAGGGAGGCTATGGCTACACCTTC. Its protein product is CASSQEGQGGYGYTF.

This clonotype has only a few counts. The rearrangement uses TRBV7-9 and TRBJ2-6; D unresolved. Germline lookup yields CDR1 SEHNR and CDR2 FQNEAQ (reference sequence). The CDR3 contains 15 residues. The V end was cut by 5 bases, the J end by 2 bases, with 10 bases between. The CDR3 DNA reads as TGTGCCAGCAGCCAAGGGTTACCTGGGGCCAACGTCCTGACTTTC. It yields the protein CASSQGLPGANVLTF.

This clonotype was seen only a few times. The chain combines TRBV24-1 with TRBJ2-5; D perhaps matches TRBD1 (6 bases). CDR3 length equals 15 residues. V lost 4 bases, J lost 2 bases, and 13 bases lay in between. Germline V gene data show CDR1 as KGHDR and CDR2 as SFDVKD. This chain's CDR3 is CATSDATGLQETQYF. The CDR3 coding sequence is TGTGCCACCAGTGACGCTACAGGGCTTCAAGAGACCCAGTACTTC.